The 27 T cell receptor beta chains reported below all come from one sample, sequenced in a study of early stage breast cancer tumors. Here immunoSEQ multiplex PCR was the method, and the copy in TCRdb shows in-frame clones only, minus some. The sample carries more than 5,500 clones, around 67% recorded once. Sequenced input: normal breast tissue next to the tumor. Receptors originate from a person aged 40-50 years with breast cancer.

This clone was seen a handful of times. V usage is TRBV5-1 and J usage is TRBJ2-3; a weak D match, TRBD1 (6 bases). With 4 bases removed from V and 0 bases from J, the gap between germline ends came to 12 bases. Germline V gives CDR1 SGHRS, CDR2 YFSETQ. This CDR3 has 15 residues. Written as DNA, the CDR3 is TGCGCCAGCAGCAGGGGGACCGCTAGCACAGATACGCAGTATTTT. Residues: CASSRGTASTDTQYF.

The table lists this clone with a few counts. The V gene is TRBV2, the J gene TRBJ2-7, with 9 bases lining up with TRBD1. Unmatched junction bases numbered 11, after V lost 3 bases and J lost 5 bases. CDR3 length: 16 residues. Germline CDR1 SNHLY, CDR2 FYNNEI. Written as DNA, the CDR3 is TGTGCCAGCAGTGAGACCACAGGGGGCGCCCGTAACGAGCAGTACTTC. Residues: CASSETTGGARNEQYF.

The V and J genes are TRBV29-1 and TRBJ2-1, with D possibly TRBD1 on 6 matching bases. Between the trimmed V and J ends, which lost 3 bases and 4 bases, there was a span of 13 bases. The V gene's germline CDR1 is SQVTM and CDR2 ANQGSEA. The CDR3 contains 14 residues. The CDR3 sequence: CSVDHQGLYNEQFF. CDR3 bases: TGCAGCGTTGATCACCAGGGGTTATACAATGAGCAGTTCTTC.

CDR3 nucleotide sequence: TGTGCCAGCAGCTTTCCCGGGGTCGAAAACACCATATATTTT. This encodes CASSFPGVENTIYF. V is TRBV7-3 and J is TRBJ1-3; D gene ambiguous. Trimming shortened V by 3 bases and J by 6 bases, and 12 bases separated the two germline ends. This CDR3 contains 14 residues. CDR1 is SGHTA and CDR2 is FQGTGA in the germline V gene.

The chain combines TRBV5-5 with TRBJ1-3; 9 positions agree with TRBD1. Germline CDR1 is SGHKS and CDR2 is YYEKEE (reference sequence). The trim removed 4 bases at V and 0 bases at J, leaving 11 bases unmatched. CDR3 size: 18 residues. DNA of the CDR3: TGTGCCAGCAGCCCCTGGGGGACAGGGTCGTTCTCTGGAAACACCATATATTTT. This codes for CASSPWGTGSFSGNTIYF.

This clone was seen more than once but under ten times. CDR3 loop: CASSIGETSVYEQYF. The CDR3 region has the DNA TGTGCCAGTAGTATAGGGGAGACTAGCGTCTACGAGCAGTACTTC. V gene TRBV19 combines with J gene TRBJ2-7; TRBD2 matches 8 bases. The J segment lost 3 bases and the V segment lost 1 base, leaving 5 bases of the junction unmatched. From germline, CDR1 is LNHDA and CDR2 SQIVND (reference sequence). This CDR3 is 15 amino acids long.

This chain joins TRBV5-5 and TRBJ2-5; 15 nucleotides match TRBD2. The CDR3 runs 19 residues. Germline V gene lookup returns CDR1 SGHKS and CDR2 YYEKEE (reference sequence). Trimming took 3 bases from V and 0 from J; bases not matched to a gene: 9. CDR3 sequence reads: CASSSLGTSGGFYQETQYF. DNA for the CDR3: TGTGCCAGCAGCTCCCTCGGGACTAGCGGGGGGTTTTACCAAGAGACCCAGTACTTC.

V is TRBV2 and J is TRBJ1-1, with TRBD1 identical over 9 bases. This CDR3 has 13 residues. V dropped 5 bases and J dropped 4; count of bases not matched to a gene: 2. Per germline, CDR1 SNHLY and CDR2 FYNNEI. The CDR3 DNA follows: TGTGCCAGCAGTAAGGACAGGGGCACTGAAGCTTTCTTT. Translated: CASSKDRGTEAFF.

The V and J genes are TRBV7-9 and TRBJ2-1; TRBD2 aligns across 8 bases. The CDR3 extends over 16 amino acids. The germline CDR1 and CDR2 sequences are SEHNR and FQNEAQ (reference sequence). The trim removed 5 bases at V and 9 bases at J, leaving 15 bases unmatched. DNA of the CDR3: TGTGCCAGCAGCACGGGGGGAGCGGGAGAGGTCGGTGAGCAGTTCTTC. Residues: CASSTGGAGEVGEQFF.

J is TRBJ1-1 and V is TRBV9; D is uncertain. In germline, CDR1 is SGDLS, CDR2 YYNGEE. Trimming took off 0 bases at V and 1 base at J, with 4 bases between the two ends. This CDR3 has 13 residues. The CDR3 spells CASSVAENTEAFF. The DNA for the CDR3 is TGTGCCAGCAGCGTAGCCGAGAACACTGAAGCTTTCTTT.

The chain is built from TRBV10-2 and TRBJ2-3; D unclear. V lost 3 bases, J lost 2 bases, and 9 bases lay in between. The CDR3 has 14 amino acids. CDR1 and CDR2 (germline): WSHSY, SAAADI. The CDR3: CASSDGVTTDTQYF. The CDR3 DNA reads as TGCGCCAGCAGTGACGGAGTCACCACAGATACGCAGTATTTT.

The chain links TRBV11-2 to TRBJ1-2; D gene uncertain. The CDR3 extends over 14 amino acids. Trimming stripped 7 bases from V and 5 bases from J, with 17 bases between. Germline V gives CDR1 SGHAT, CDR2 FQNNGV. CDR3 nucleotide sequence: TGTGCCAGCACCCTCGGATTGGCAGATTATGGCTACACCTTC. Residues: CASTLGLADYGYTF.

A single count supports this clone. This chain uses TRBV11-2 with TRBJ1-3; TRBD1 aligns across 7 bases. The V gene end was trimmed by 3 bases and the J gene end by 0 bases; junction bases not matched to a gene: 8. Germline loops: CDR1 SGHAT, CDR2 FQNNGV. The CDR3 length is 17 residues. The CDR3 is CASSLEGQLYSGNTIYF. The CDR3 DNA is TGTGCCAGCAGCTTGGAGGGACAGCTTTACTCTGGAAACACCATATATTTT.

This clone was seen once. The DNA for the CDR3 is TGTGCCAGCAGCAAACGACAGACCCAAGAGACCCAGTACTTC. Its protein is CASSKRQTQETQYF. The chain has TRBV7-9 and TRBJ2-5; possibly TRBD1 for D (5 bases). Trimming stripped 5 bases from V and 1 base from J, with 11 bases between. Looked up from germline, CDR1 is SEHNR and CDR2 is FQNEAQ (reference sequence). The CDR3 has 14 amino acids.

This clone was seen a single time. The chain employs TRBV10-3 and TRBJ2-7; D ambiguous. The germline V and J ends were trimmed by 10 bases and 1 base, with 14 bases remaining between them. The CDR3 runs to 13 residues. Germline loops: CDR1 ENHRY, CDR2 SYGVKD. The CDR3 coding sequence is TGTGCCACCCTTCCGGCGGATTCCTACGAGCAGTACTTC. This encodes CATLPADSYEQYF.

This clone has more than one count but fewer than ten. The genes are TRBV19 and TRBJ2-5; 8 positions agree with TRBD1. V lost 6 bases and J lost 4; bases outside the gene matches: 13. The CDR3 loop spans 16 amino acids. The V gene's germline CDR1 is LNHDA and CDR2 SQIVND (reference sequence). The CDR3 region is CASSRTGFLVGETQYF. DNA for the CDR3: TGTGCCAGTAGCCGGACAGGGTTTTTGGTTGGAGAGACCCAGTACTTC.

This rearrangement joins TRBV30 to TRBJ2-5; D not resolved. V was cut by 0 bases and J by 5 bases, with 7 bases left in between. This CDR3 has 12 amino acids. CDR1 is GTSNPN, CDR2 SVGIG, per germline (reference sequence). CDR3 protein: CAWSVLGETQYF. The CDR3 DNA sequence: TGTGCCTGGAGTGTACTGGGGGAGACCCAGTACTTC. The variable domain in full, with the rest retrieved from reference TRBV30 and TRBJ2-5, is SQTIHQWPATLVQPVGSPLSLECTVEGTSNPNLYWYRQAAGRGLQLLFYSVGIGQISSEVPQNLSASRPQDRQFILSSKKLLLSDSGFYLCAWSVLGETQYFGPGTRLLVL.

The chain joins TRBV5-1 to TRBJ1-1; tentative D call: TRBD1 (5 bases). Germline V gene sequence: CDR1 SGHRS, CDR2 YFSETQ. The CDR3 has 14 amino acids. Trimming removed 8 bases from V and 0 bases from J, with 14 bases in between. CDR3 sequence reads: CASSPGPMNTEAFF. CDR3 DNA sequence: TGCGCCAGTAGTCCGGGACCGATGAACACTGAAGCTTTCTTT. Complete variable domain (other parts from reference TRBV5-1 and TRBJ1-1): KAGVTQTPRYLIKTRGQQVTLSCSPISGHRSVSWYQQTPGQGLQFLFEYFSETQRNKGNFPGRFSGRQFSNSRSEMNVSTLELGDSALYLCASSPGPMNTEAFFGQGTRLTVV.

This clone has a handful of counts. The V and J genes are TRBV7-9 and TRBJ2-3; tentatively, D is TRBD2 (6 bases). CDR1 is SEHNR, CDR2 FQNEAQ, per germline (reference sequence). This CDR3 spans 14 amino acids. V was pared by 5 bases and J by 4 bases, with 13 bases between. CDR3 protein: CASSPRGTADTQYF. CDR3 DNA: TGTGCCAGCAGCCCCCGGGGGACCGCAGATACGCAGTATTTT.

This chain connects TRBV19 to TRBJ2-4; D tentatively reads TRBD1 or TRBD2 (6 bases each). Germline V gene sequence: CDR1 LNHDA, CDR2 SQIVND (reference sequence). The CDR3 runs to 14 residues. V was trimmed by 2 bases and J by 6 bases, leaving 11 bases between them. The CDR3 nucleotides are TGTGCCAGTAGTATACCGGGGGCCGCAAACATTCAGTACTTC. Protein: CASSIPGAANIQYF.

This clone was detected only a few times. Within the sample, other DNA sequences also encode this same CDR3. CDR3 protein: CASSGLETQYF. In DNA, the CDR3 is TGTGCCAGCAGTGGCTTGGAGACCCAGTACTTC. The chain joins TRBV2 to TRBJ2-5; the D is unclear. The germline V and J ends were trimmed by 4 bases and 5 bases, with 5 bases remaining between them. From germline, CDR1 is SNHLY and CDR2 FYNNEI. This CDR3 is 11 amino acids long. The full variable domain, with the rest looked up from reference TRBV2 and TRBJ2-5, is EPEVTQTPSHQVTQMGQEVILRCVPISNHLYFYWYRQILGQKVEFLVSFYNNEISEKSEIFDDQFSVERPDGSNFTLKIRSTKLEDSAMYFCASSGLETQYFGPGTRLLVL.

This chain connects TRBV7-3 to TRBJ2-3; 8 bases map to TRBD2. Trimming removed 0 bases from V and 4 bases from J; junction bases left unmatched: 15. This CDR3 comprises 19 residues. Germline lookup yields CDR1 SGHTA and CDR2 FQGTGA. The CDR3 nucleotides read TGTGCCAGCAGCTTAACGTCGGGCTTGGCTAGCGGGCGGGCAGATACGCAGTATTTT. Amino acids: CASSLTSGLASGRADTQYF.

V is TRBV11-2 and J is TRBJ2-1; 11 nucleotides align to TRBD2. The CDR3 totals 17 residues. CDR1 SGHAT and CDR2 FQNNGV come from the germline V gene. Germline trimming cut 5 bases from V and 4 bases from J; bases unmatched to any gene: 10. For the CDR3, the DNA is TGTGCCAGCAGCACGAGCACCGGGACTAGCGGTTACAATGAGCAGTTCTTC. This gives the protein CASSTSTGTSGYNEQFF.

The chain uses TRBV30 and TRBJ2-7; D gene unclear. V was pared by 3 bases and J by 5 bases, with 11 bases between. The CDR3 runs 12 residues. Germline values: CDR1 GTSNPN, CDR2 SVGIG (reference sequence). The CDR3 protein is CAWRKFPHEQYF. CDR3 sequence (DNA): TGTGCCTGGAGAAAGTTCCCTCACGAGCAGTACTTC. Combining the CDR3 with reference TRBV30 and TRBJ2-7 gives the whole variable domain SQTIHQWPATLVQPVGSPLSLECTVEGTSNPNLYWYRQAAGRGLQLLFYSVGIGQISSEVPQNLSASRPQDRQFILSSKKLLLSDSGFYLCAWRKFPHEQYFGPGTRLTVT.

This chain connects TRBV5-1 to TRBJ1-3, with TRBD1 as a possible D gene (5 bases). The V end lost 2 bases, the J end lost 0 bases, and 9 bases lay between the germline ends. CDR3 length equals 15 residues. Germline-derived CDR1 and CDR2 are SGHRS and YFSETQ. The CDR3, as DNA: TGCGCCAGCAGCTTAGCGGGGACCTCTGGAAACACCATATATTTT. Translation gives CASSLAGTSGNTIYF.

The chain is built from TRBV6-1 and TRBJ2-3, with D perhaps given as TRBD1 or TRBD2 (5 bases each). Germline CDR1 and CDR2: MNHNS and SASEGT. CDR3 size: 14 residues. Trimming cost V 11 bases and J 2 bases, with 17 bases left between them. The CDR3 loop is CASMGDGHTDTQYF. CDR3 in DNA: TGTGCCTCCATGGGGGACGGTCACACAGATACGCAGTATTTT.

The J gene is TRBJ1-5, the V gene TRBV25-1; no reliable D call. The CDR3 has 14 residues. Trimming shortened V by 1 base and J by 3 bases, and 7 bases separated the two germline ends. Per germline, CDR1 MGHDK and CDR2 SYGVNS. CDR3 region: CASSESGINQPQHF. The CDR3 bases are TGTGCCAGCAGTGAATCCGGAATCAATCAGCCCCAGCATTTT. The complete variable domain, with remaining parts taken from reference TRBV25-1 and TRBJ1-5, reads EADIYQTPRYLVIGTGKKITLECSQTMGHDKMYWYQQDPGMELHLIHYSYGVNSTEKGDLSSESTVSRIRTEHFPLTLESARPSHTSQYLCASSESGINQPQHFGDGTRLSIL.